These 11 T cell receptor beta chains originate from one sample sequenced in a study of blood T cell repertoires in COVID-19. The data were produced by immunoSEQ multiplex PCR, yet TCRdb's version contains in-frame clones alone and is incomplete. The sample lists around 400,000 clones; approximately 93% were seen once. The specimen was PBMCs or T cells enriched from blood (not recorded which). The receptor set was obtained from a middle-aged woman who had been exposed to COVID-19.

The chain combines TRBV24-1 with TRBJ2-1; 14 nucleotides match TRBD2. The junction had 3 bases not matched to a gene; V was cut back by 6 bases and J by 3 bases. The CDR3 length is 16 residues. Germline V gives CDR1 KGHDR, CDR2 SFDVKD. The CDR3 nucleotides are TGTGCCACCAGTCGGACTAGCGGGAGGATCTACAATGAGCAGTTCTTC. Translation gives CATSRTSGRIYNEQFF.

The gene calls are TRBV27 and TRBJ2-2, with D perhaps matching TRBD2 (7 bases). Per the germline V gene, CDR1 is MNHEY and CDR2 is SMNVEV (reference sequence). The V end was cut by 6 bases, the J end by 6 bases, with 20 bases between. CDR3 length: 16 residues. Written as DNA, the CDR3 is TGTGCCAGCAGGGGGGGGCTGGGGAGCCGGGCCGGGGAGCTGTTTTTT. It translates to CASRGGLGSRAGELFF.

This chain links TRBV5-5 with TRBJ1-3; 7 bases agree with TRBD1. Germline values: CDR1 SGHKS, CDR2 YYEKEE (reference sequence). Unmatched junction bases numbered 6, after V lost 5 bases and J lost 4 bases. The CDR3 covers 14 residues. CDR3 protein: CASRPTGPGNTIYF. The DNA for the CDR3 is TGTGCCAGCAGGCCGACAGGGCCAGGAAACACCATATATTTT.

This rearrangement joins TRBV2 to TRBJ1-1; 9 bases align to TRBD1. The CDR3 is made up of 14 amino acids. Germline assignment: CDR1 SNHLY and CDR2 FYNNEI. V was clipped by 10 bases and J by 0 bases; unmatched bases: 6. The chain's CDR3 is CAILTGGLNTEAFF. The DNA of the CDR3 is TGTGCCATCCTGACAGGGGGATTGAACACTGAAGCTTTCTTT. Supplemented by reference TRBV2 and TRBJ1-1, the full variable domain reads EPEVTQTPSHQVTQMGQEVILRCVPISNHLYFYWYRQILGQKVEFLVSFYNNEISEKSEIFDDQFSVERPDGSNFTLKIRSTKLEDSAMYFCAILTGGLNTEAFFGQGTRLTVV.

For the CDR3, the DNA is TGTGCCACCAGGTCCGGGACTAGCGGGAGCGAGGACATTCAGTACTTC. It codes for CATRSGTSGSEDIQYF. V is TRBV15 and J is TRBJ2-4; 14 bases match TRBD2. V lost 6 bases to trimming and J lost 8 bases; unmatched junction nucleotides: 9. The CDR3 totals 16 residues. Germline V gene sequence: CDR1 LNHNV, CDR2 YYDKDF (reference sequence).

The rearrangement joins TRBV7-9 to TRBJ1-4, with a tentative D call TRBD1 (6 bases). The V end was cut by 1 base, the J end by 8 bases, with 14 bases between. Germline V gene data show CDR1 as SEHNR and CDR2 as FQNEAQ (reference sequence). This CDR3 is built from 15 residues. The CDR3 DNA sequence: TGTGCCAGCAGCTTAGATTTACAGGGAAGCGAAAAACTGTTTTTT. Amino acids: CASSLDLQGSEKLFF.

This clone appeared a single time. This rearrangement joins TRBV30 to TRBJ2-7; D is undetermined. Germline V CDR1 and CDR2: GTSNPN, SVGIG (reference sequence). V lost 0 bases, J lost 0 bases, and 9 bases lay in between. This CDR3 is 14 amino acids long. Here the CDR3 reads CAWSVVEISYEQYF. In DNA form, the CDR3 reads TGTGCCTGGAGTGTAGTAGAGATCTCCTACGAGCAGTACTTC.

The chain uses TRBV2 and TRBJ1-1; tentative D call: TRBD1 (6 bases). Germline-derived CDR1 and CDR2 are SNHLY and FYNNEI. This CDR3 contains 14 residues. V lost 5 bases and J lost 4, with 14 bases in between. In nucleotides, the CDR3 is TGTGCCAGCAGTAGGGGGGGGAGGCGCACTGAAGCTTTCTTT. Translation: CASSRGGRRTEAFF.

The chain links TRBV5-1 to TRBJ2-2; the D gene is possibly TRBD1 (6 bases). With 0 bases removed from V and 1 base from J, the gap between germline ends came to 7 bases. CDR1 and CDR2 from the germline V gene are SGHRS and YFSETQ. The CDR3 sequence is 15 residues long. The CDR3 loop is CASSLVTGNTGELFF. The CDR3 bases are TGCGCCAGCAGCTTGGTGACAGGGAACACCGGGGAGCTGTTTTTT.

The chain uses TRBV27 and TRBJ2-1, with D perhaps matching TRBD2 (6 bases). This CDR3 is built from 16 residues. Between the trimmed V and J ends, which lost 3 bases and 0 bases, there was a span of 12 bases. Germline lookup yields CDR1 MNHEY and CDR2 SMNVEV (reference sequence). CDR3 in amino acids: CASSLEGPSSYNEQFF. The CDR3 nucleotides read TGTGCCAGCAGTTTGGAGGGGCCGAGCTCCTACAATGAGCAGTTCTTC.

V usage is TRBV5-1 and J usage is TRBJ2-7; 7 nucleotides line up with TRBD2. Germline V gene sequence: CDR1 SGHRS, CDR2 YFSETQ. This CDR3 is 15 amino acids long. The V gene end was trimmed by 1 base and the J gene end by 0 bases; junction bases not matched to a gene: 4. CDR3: CASSLTGGSSYEQYF. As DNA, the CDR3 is TGCGCCAGCAGCTTGACGGGGGGAAGCTCCTACGAGCAGTACTTC. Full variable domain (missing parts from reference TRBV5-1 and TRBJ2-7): KAGVTQTPRYLIKTRGQQVTLSCSPISGHRSVSWYQQTPGQGLQFLFEYFSETQRNKGNFPGRFSGRQFSNSRSEMNVSTLELGDSALYLCASSLTGGSSYEQYFGPGTRLTVT.